This TCR beta chain was sequenced for a study of CD8 T cells in Susac syndrome. With random hexamers, roughly 0.45 to 1 ug RNA was reverse transcribed. MiXCR was run by TCRdb on the immunoSEQ multiplex PCR reads, yielding one entry per CDR3 protein. This sample carries about 130,000 distinct CDR3 sequences, approximately 94% of them seen once, and the ten largest clones take approximately 0.13%. Blood CD8+ and CD4+ T cells underwent high-throughput TCR beta sequencing. The CDR3 is 17 residues long. V was pared by 3 bases and J by 3 bases, with 10 bases of the junction left unmatched. The gene calls are TRBV12-3 or TRBV12-4 and TRBJ2-7; 11 positions agree with TRBD1. The source of this sequence is a human donor with multiple sclerosis. Input material: CD4+ T cells from PBMCs. The CDR3 reads CASSLRFGGQGDYEQYF. CDR3 coding DNA: TGTGCCAGCAGTTTGCGTTTCGGGGGACAGGGGGACTACGAGCAGTACTTC.